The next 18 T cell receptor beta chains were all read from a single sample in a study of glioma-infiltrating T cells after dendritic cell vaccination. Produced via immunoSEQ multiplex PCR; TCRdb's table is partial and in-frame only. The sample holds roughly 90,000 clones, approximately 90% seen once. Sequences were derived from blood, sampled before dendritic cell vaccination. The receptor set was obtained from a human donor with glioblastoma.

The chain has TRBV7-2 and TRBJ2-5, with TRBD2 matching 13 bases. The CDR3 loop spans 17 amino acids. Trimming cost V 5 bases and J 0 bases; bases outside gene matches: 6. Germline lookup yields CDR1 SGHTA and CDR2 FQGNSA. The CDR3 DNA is TGTGCCAGCAGCCCCGGGGGACTAGCGGGGTACCAAGAGACCCAGTACTTC. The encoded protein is CASSPGGLAGYQETQYF. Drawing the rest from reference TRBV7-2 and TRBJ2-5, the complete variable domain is GAGVSQSPSNKVTEKGKDVELRCDPISGHTALYWYRQSLGQGLEFLIYFQGNSAPDKSGLPSDRFSAERTGGSVSTLTIQRTQQEDSAVYLCASSPGGLAGYQETQYFGPGTRLLVL.

The DNA of the CDR3 is TGTGCCAGTAGTAATCGGTATCAGGGTGTTGGGTATGGCTACACCTTC. Its translation is CASSNRYQGVGYGYTF. The gene calls are TRBV19 and TRBJ1-2; TRBD1 might be the D (5 bases). The germline V gene has CDR1 LNHDA and CDR2 SQIVND (reference sequence). Trimming took off 4 bases at V and 5 bases at J, with 20 bases between the two ends. The CDR3 is 16 amino acids.

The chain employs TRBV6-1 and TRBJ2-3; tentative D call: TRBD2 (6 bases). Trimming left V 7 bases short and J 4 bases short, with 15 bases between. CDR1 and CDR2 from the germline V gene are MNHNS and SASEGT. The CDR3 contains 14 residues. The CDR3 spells CASTAAGLPDTQYF. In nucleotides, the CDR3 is TGTGCCAGCACCGCCGCGGGGTTACCAGATACGCAGTATTTT.

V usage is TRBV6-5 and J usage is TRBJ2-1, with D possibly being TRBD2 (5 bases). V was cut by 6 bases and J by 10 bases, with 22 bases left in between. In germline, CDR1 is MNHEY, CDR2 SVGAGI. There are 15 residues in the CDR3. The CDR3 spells CASSYTRIAWSEQFF. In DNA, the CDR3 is TGTGCCAGCAGCTATACTAGAATAGCCTGGAGCGAGCAGTTCTTC.

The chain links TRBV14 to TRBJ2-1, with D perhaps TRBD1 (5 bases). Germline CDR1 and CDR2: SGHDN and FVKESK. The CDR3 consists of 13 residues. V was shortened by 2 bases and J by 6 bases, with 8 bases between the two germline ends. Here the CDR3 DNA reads TGTGCCAGCAGCCAAAAGGGGATCAATGAGCAGTTCTTC. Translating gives CASSQKGINEQFF.

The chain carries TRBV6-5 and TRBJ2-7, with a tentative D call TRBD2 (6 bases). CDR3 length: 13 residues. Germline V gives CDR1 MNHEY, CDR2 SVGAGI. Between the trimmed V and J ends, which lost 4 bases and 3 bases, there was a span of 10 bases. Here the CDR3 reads CASSSTGVYEQYF. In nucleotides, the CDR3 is TGTGCCAGCAGTTCAACGGGGGTCTACGAGCAGTACTTC.

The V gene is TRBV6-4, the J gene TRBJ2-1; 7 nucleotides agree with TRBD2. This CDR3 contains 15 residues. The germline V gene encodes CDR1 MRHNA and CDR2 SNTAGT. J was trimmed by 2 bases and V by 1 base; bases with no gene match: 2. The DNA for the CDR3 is TGTGCCAGCAGTGACTTGGGAGGGACCTACAATGAGCAGTTCTTC. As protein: CASSDLGGTYNEQFF.

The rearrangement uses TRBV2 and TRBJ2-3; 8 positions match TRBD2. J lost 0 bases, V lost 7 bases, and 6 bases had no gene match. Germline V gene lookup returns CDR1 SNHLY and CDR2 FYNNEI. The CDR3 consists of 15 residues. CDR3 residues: CASNNPSGSTDTQYF. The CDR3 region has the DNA TGTGCCAGCAACAACCCTAGCGGGAGCACAGATACGCAGTATTTT.

CDR3 sequence reads: CASSLASGIHEQFF. The CDR3 region has the DNA TGTGCCAGCAGCTTAGCGTCAGGGATTCATGAGCAGTTCTTC. The rearrangement links TRBV7-9 to TRBJ2-1, with D possibly matching TRBD1 (5 bases). The CDR3 has 14 residues. Trimming shortened V by 0 bases and J by 8 bases, and 11 bases separated the two germline ends. The germline CDR1 and CDR2 sequences are SEHNR and FQNEAQ (reference sequence).

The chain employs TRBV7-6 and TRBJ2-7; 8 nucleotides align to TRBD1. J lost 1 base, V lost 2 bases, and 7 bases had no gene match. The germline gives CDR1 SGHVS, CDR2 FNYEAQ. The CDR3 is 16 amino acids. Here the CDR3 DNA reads TGTGCCAGCAGCTTACCCAAGGGACAGGAATCCTACGAGCAGTACTTC. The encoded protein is CASSLPKGQESYEQYF.

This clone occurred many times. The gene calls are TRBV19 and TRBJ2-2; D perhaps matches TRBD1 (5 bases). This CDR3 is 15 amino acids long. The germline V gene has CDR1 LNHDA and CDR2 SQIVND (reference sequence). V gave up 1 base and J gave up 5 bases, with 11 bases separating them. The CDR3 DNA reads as TGTGCCAGTAGTATAGGAAGGGGTCGTACCGGGGAGCTGTTTTTT. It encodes CASSIGRGRTGELFF.

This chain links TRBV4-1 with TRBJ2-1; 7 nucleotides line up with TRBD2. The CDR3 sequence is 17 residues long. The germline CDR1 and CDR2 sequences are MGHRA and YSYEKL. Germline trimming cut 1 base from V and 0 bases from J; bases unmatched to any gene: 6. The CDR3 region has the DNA TGCGCCAGCAGCCAAGTGCTAGCGGAAAGCTCCTACAATGAGCAGTTCTTC. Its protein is CASSQVLAESSYNEQFF.

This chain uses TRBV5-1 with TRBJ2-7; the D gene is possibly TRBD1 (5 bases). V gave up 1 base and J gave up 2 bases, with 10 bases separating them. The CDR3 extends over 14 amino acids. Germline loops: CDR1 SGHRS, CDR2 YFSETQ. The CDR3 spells CASSLYWGTYEQYF. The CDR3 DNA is TGCGCCAGCAGCTTGTACTGGGGCACCTACGAGCAGTACTTC.

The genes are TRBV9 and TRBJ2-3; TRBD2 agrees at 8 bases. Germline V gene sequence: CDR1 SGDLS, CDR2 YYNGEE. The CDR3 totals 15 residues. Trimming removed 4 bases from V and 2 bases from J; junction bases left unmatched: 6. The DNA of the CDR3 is TGTGCCAGCAGCCCCCCAGCGGGGGCCACAGATACGCAGTATTTT. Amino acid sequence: CASSPPAGATDTQYF.

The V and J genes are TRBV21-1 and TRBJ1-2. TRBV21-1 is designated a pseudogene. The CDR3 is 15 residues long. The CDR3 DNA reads TGTGCCAGCAGCAAAGGAGGAAGTCAGATCTATGGCTACACCTTC. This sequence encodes CASSKGGSQIYGYTF.

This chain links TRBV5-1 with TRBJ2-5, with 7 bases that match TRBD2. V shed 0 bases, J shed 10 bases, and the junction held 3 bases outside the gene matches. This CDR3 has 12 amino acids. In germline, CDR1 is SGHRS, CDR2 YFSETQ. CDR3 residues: CASSLVAGNQYF. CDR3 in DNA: TGCGCCAGCAGCTTGGTAGCGGGTAACCAGTACTTC. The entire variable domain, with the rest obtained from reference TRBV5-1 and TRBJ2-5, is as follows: KAGVTQTPRYLIKTRGQQVTLSCSPISGHRSVSWYQQTPGQGLQFLFEYFSETQRNKGNFPGRFSGRQFSNSRSEMNVSTLELGDSALYLCASSLVAGNQYFGPGTRLLVL.

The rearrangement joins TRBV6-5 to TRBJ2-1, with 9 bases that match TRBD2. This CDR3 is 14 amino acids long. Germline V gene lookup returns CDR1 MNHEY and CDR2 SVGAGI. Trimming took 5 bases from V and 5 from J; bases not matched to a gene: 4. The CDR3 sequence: CASSPLAGNNEQFF. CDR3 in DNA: TGTGCCAGCAGTCCGCTAGCGGGGAACAATGAGCAGTTCTTC.

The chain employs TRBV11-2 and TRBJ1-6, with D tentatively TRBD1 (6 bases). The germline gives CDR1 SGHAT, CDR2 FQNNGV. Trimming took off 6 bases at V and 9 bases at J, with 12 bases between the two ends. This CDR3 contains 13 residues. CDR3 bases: TGTGCCAGCAGGGGCAGGGGAGCTTCACCCCTCCACTTT. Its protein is CASRGRGASPLHF.